Included here is one TCR beta chain sequence, with context. Produced via immunoSEQ multiplex PCR; TCRdb's table is partial and in-frame only. The data show 150,000 to 200,000 clones, 85% to 90% seen once. The ends were cut back, 0 bases at V and 3 bases at J, with 9 bases in the middle. CDR1 and CDR2 from the germline V gene are SGHAT and FQDESV (reference sequence). There are 14 residues in the CDR3. This sample stems from a study of T cell responses to AZD1222 COVID-19 vaccine. Sample: peripheral blood, taken on day 0 of AZD1222 vaccination. The V call is TRBV11-1, the J call TRBJ2-7; D not resolved. This TCR was sampled from an adult in good health. The CDR3 sequence is CASSLAVGSYEQYF. The CDR3 DNA reads TGTGCCAGCAGCTTAGCGGTCGGCAGCTACGAGCAGTACTTC.